In its sample, the clone carrying this TCR beta chain was seen many times. Its cognate antigen is unknown. The data derive from a study of CD8 T cells in ankylosing spondylitis. Overall study findings and caveats: In peripheral blood, disease-linked CD8+ clones occurred at relatively low frequencies. Made up of about eight highly homologous variants, a TCR beta motif appeared characteristic of ankylosing spondylitis blood.

TCRdb fed the 5' RACE reads into MiXCR, producing one record per CDR3 protein. The table shows 150,000 or so distinct CDR3 sequences, with about 17% occurring only once. Germline loops: CDR1 MNHNS, CDR2 SASEGT. CDR3 length: 16 amino acids. V dropped 5 bases and J dropped 6 bases, with 21 bases sitting between them. The receptor was derived from a male donor with ankylosing spondylitis or in good health (not recorded which). This chain links TRBV6-1 with TRBJ2-3, with D tentatively TRBD2 (6 bases). Sequencing input: blood, either unsorted or a sorted T cell fraction (not recorded which). The CDR3 bases are TGTGCCAGCAGTCGGGGTACTAGTGGGGCGGGGGATACGCAGTATTTT. Translated: CASSRGTSGAGDTQYF.